Listed below are T cell receptor beta chains from one sample, sequenced in a study of breast tumors, draining lymph nodes, adjacent tissues. TCRdb reprocessed the multiplex PCR reads via MiXCR and lists one record per CDR3 protein. The sample has about 100,000 distinct CDR3 sequences, about 20% seen once; the top ten hold less than 1.5%. The sequencing input was axillary lymph node tissue. The origin of the receptors is a female donor with breast cancer. Some clones in this sample may be carry-over from other donors' samples. CDR3s include the opening cysteine and the closing phenylalanine or tryptophan. D genes are given only for firm matches. Rows may omit the clone size; those that give it use once, few, many or a size class.

abundance | j_gene | d_gene | v_gene | CDR3aa | CDR3nt
many | TRBJ1-2 | - | TRBV19 | CASQSPGIYGYTF | TGTGCCAGTCAATCACCCGGCATATACGGCTACACCTTC
many | TRBJ2-5 | - | TRBV6-5 | CASKKSGEETQYF | TGTGCCAGCAAAAAAAGCGGAGAAGAGACCCAGTACTTC
many | TRBJ2-1 | TRBD2 | TRBV6-2/TRBV6-3 | CASSVGLAGGPYNEQFF | TGTGCCAGCAGTGTGGGACTAGCGGGAGGGCCCTACAATGAGCAGTTCTTC
many | TRBJ2-3 | - | TRBV15 | CATSRGIEVNTQYF | TGTGCCACCAGCAGAGGTATCGAAGTCAATACGCAGTATTTT
many | TRBJ2-7 | - | TRBV5-1 | CASSLYSIGYEQYF | TGCGCCAGCAGCTTGTATTCTATCGGATACGAGCAGTACTTC
many | TRBJ2-1 | - | TRBV12-3/TRBV12-4 | CASSLKAEGTNNEQFF | TGTGCCAGCAGTTTAAAAGCGGAAGGGACGAACAATGAGCAGTTCTTC
many | TRBJ2-7 | TRBD1 | TRBV10-3 | CAVSPPGTGREQYF | TGTGCCGTTAGTCCCCCCGGGACAGGGCGCGAGCAGTACTTC
few | TRBJ2-3 | - | TRBV18 | CASSPQGADTQYF | TGTGCCAGCTCACCACAGGGGGCAGATACGCAGTATTTT
many | TRBJ2-5 | - | TRBV19 | CASSIAGAGGTQYF | TGTGCCAGTAGTATAGCTGGCGCGGGCGGGACCCAGTACTTC
many | TRBJ2-5 | TRBD2 | TRBV5-1 | CASSPGGEETQYF | TGCGCCAGCAGCCCGGGGGGGGAAGAGACCCAGTACTTC
many | TRBJ2-7 | - | TRBV2 | CASKIPGRSYEQYF | TGTGCCAGCAAAATCCCGGGGCGATCCTACGAGCAGTACTTC
many | TRBJ2-5 | - | TRBV11-2 | CASRRGTQETQYF | TGTGCCAGCAGGCGGGGTACGCAAGAGACCCAGTACTTC
- | TRBJ1-3 | - | TRBV4-2 | CASSQEKSGSGNTIYF | TGTGCCAGCAGCCAAGAAAAGTCAGGTTCTGGAAACACCATATATTTT
many | TRBJ1-2 | - | TRBV20-1 | CSAPMGGTNYGYTF | TGCAGTGCCCCGATGGGAGGGACGAACTATGGCTACACCTTC
few | TRBJ2-5 | TRBD2 | TRBV27 | CASSARLAGGKLETQYF | TGTGCCAGCAGTGCCCGACTAGCGGGGGGGAAACTAGAGACCCAGTACTTC
many | TRBJ2-1 | TRBD2 | TRBV5-1 | CASSLDGQAGGSNEQFF | TGCGCCAGCAGCTTAGATGGACAGGCGGGAGGGAGCAATGAGCAGTTCTTC
many | TRBJ2-1 | - | TRBV28 | CASSSDRTGFDEQFF | TGTGCCAGCAGTTCCGACCGTACAGGGTTCGATGAGCAGTTCTTC
many | TRBJ1-4 | - | TRBV2 | CASNHEGGGEKLFF | TGTGCCAGCAATCACGAGGGGGGAGGTGAAAAACTGTTTTTT
- | TRBJ1-1 | - | TRBV7-9 | CASNPGGQTEAFF | TGTGCCAGCAACCCCGGAGGACAGACTGAAGCTTTCTTT
- | TRBJ2-3 | TRBD2 | TRBV9 | CASSAPRAGGPGDTQYF | TGTGCCAGCAGCGCCCCCCGAGCGGGGGGGCCGGGAGATACGCAGTATTTT
few | TRBJ2-7 | - | TRBV28 | CASSHRGRTRYEQYF | TGTGCCAGCAGCCACCGAGGCAGGACCAGGTACGAGCAGTACTTC
many | TRBJ1-5 | - | TRBV20-1 | CSANPRDDQPQHF | TGCAGTGCTAACCCCAGGGATGATCAGCCCCAGCATTTT
few | TRBJ2-1 | - | TRBV6-1 | CASSEGAGEQFF | TGTGCCAGCAGTGAAGGAGCCGGTGAGCAGTTCTTC
- | TRBJ1-2 | TRBD1 | TRBV28 | CATVSGQGGGYTF | TGTGCCACCGTGTCGGGACAGGGAGGGGGCTACACCTTC
- | TRBJ2-1 | TRBD2 | TRBV5-6 | CASSLGGRVYNEQFF | TGTGCCAGCAGCTTGGGCGGGAGGGTCTACAATGAGCAGTTCTTC
many | TRBJ2-3 | TRBD2 | TRBV20-1 | CSAGGFGRGATTDTQYF | TGCAGTGCTGGGGGCTTTGGGCGGGGGGCGACCACAGATACGCAGTATTTT
few | TRBJ1-5 | TRBD1 | TRBV6-4 | CAGGQGNQPQHF | TGTGCCGGGGGACAGGGCAATCAGCCCCAGCATTTT